Listed below are T cell receptor beta chains from one sample, sequenced in a study of blood T cell repertoires in COVID-19. Here immunoSEQ multiplex PCR was the method, and the copy in TCRdb shows in-frame clones only, minus some. The data show 150,000 to 200,000 clones, with approximately 82% seen just once and around 5.2% held by the top ten. Sequenced sample: PBMCs or T cells enriched from blood (not recorded which). These receptors all come from a woman aged 60-70 years with acute COVID-19. CDR3s include the opening cysteine and the closing phenylalanine or tryptophan. The order of the fields is V gene, J gene, clone size, D gene, CDR3 DNA, CDR3 protein. The D gene is left open where the match is weak. Where a row states a size, it is once, few, many or the class of an expanded clone; other rows omit it.

>TRBV18|TRBJ2-1|.|TRBD1
TGTGCCAGCTCACCCGGACAGGGCGGTACCCATGAGCAGTTCTTC
CASSPGQGGTHEQFF
>TRBV4-2|TRBJ2-2|.|TRBD2
TGTGCCAGCAGCCCGGAAGGGTCCGCCGGGGGGGCCCACGGGGAGCTGTTTTTT
CASSPEGSAGGAHGELFF
>TRBV9|TRBJ2-7|.|.
TGTGCCAGCAGCGTAGGAGAGTCCTACGAGCAGTACTTC
CASSVGESYEQYF
>TRBV7-9|TRBJ1-2|.|.
TGTGCCAGCAGCTTAGGGGAGCGGTCTAACTATGGCTACACCTTC
CASSLGERSNYGYTF
>TRBV6-5|TRBJ1-2|.|.
TGTGCCAGCCTACCCGCAGGTGTATATGGCTACACCTTC
CASLPAGVYGYTF
>TRBV2|TRBJ1-5|.|.
TGTGCCAGCCGCGGACACCCGGACCAGCCCCAGCATTTT
CASRGHPDQPQHF
>TRBV5-1|TRBJ1-6|.|.
TGCGCCAGCAGCTTGGACAGGTCCAATTCACCCCTCCACTTT
CASSLDRSNSPLHF
>TRBV4-3|TRBJ1-1|.|.
TGCGCCAGCAGCCGCTGGACAGCAAGAAACACTGAAGCTTTCTTT
CASSRWTARNTEAFF
>TRBV11-2|TRBJ2-3|.|TRBD2
TGTGCCAGCAGCTCGATCCAGCGGGAGCCCACAGATACGCAGTATTTT
CASSSIQREPTDTQYF
>TRBV28|TRBJ1-2|.|TRBD1
TGTGCCAGCAGTCCGATCGGGACAGGGAAAAACTATGGCTACACCTTC
CASSPIGTGKNYGYTF
>TRBV4-3|TRBJ1-6|once|.
TGCGCCAGCAGCCAACCCACAGCCGGCGACAGGCATTCACCCCTCCACTTT
CASSQPTAGDRHSPLHF
>TRBV7-9|TRBJ1-2|.|.
TGTGCCAGCAGCTTAGGAGGGATCGACTATGGCTACACCTTC
CASSLGGIDYGYTF
>TRBV7-9|TRBJ2-6|.|.
TGTGCCAGCAGCTTACGGGTGGGCTCTGGGGCCAACGTCCTGACTTTC
CASSLRVGSGANVLTF
>TRBV6-5|TRBJ1-2|.|TRBD1
TGTGCCAGCAGTTATTTGGGACAGTACAATGGCTACACCTTC
CASSYLGQYNGYTF
>TRBV20-1|TRBJ2-3|.|TRBD2
TGCAGTGCTAGTAAAGCGGGGGCGACAGATACGCAGTATTTT
CSASKAGATDTQYF
>TRBV5-1|TRBJ2-1|.|TRBD2
TGCGCCAGCAGAGCGGGAGCATCCAATGAGCAGTTCTTC
CASRAGASNEQFF
>TRBV7-6|TRBJ2-5|.|.
TGTGCCAGCAGCCAACGACCTCCACAGCCACAAGAGACCCAGTACTTC
CASSQRPPQPQETQYF
>TRBV6-5|TRBJ1-4|few|TRBD1
TGTGCCAGCACTAACAGGGGTGGCACTAATGAAAAACTGTTTTTT
CASTNRGGTNEKLFF
>TRBV7-2|TRBJ1-2|.|TRBD1
TGTGCCAGCAGCCTCACAGGGGGTGGCTACACCTTC
CASSLTGGGYTF
>TRBV4-3|TRBJ2-3|.|.
TGCGCCAGCAGCCGCACAAGGCGGGATACGCAGTATTTT
CASSRTRRDTQYF
>TRBV9|TRBJ1-3|.|TRBD1
TGTGCCAGCAGCCAAAACATTTATCTACAGGGGGCGGATGGAAACACCATATATTTT
CASSQNIYLQGADGNTIYF
>TRBV3-1/TRBV3-2|TRBJ1-3|once|.
TGTGCCAGCAGCCAGGGTACTAAGGGAAACACCATATATTTT
CASSQGTKGNTIYF
>TRBV27|TRBJ2-1|.|TRBD1
TGTGCCAGCAATCCGAACAGGGGGCCCTACAATGAGCAGTTCTTC
CASNPNRGPYNEQFF
>TRBV7-8|TRBJ2-7|.|TRBD2
TGTGCCAGCAGCTTTTATGCTAGCGGTTCCTACGAGCAGTACTTC
CASSFYASGSYEQYF
>TRBV19|TRBJ1-2|.|TRBD1
TGTGCCAGTTCTGACAGGGGGCCTGGCTACACCTTC
CASSDRGPGYTF
>TRBV18|TRBJ1-3|.|.
TGTGCCAGCTCACCACCAAGGGGAATAGCTGGAAACACCATATATTTT
CASSPPRGIAGNTIYF
>TRBV10-3|TRBJ2-7|few|TRBD1
TGTGCCATCAGTGACCCCCCCGCGGGACAGGGTTCCTACGAGCAGTACTTC
CAISDPPAGQGSYEQYF
>TRBV10-3|TRBJ1-1|.|TRBD1
TGTGCCATCAGGGGACAGGGGGTGATGAACACTGAAGCTTTCTTT
CAIRGQGVMNTEAFF
>TRBV29-1|TRBJ1-5|few|TRBD1
TGCAGCGCCTCAGGAGTGGACAGGGAGAATCAGCCCCAGCATTTT
CSASGVDRENQPQHF
>TRBV6-2/TRBV6-3|TRBJ2-1|.|TRBD2
TGTGCCAGCAGTTTTAGCGGGAGGGTGAACAATGAGCAGTTCTTC
CASSFSGRVNNEQFF
>TRBV5-1|TRBJ2-2|.|TRBD2
TGCGCCAGCAGCCCGGGGAGGGGCCAACCCCCCGGGGAGCTGTTTTTT
CASSPGRGQPPGELFF
>TRBV25-1|TRBJ1-1|.|.
TGTGCCAGCAGTGAATTAAATATGAACACTGAAGCTTTCTTT
CASSELNMNTEAFF
>TRBV19|TRBJ1-5|.|.
TGTGCCAGTATCGGGGGGGGTTTGGGCAATCAGCCCCAGCATTTT
CASIGGGLGNQPQHF
>TRBV20-1|TRBJ1-4|.|.
TGCAGTGCTAGGAGTGAAAAACTGTTTTTT
CSARSEKLFF
>TRBV30|TRBJ1-1|.|.
TGTGCCTGGAGGGGAGGGACGACTGAAGCTTTCTTT
CAWRGGTTEAFF
>TRBV6-5|TRBJ1-1|.|TRBD1
TGTGCCAGCAGTTACGGGACAGCAGTTGAAGCTTTCTTT
CASSYGTAVEAFF
>TRBV7-9|TRBJ2-1|.|TRBD2
TGTGCCAGCAGGTCATCGGGACTAGCGGCCAATGAGCAGTTCTTC
CASRSSGLAANEQFF
>TRBV7-7|TRBJ2-1|.|TRBD2
TGTGCCAGCAGCTTAGTGGCGGGAGACAATGAGCAGTTCTTC
CASSLVAGDNEQFF
>TRBV5-4|TRBJ1-2|.|TRBD1
TGTGCCAGCAGCTCCAAACAGGGGCCGCCAAACTATGGCTACACCTTC
CASSSKQGPPNYGYTF
>TRBV18|TRBJ2-2|.|.
TGTGCCAGCTCACTGTCGAGGCTGGGCACCGGGGAGCTGTTTTTT
CASSLSRLGTGELFF
>TRBV19|TRBJ2-1|.|.
TGTGCCAGTAATAGCGGCCCATACAATGAGCAGTTCTTC
CASNSGPYNEQFF
>TRBV13|TRBJ2-2|.|.
TGTGCCAGCAGCTTAGGCCGAGGGAGGAACACCGGGGAGCTGTTTTTT
CASSLGRGRNTGELFF
>TRBV15|TRBJ2-7|.|TRBD1
TGTGCCACCAGCACCTCCGGGACAGGGAACCACGAGCAGTACTTC
CATSTSGTGNHEQYF
>TRBV24-1|TRBJ1-2|.|TRBD1
TGTGCCACCAGTGTATTACAGGGGGAGAACTATGGCTACACCTTC
CATSVLQGENYGYTF
>TRBV5-6|TRBJ2-3|.|.
TGTGCCAGCAGCTTCGGAGACTACACAGATACGCAGTATTTT
CASSFGDYTDTQYF
>TRBV3-1/TRBV3-2|TRBJ2-2|.|TRBD2
TGTGCCAGCAGTCCCAGGGAGGGCGGGGAGCTGTTTTTT
CASSPREGGELFF
>TRBV19|TRBJ1-1|.|.
TGTGCCAGTAGCCCCCAGGCCAGGCCAAACACTGAAGCTTTCTTT
CASSPQARPNTEAFF
>TRBV20-1|TRBJ2-5|.|.
TGCAGTGCTATAAAAGAGACCCAGTACTTC
CSAIKETQYF
>TRBV7-8|TRBJ2-3|.|TRBD1
TGTGCCAGCAGCCGCGGACAGGGGGGTACAGATACGCAGTATTTT
CASSRGQGGTDTQYF
>TRBV4-1|TRBJ2-1|.|TRBD2
TGCGCCAGCAGCCAAGATTCGACTAGCGGGAGGCTCGCGCAGTTCTTC
CASSQDSTSGRLAQFF
>TRBV2|TRBJ2-1|.|TRBD1
TGTGCCAGCAGTTTAGGACAGGGGGCAATAAAGGAGCAGTTCTTC
CASSLGQGAIKEQFF
>TRBV28|TRBJ1-1|.|.
TGTGCCAGCAGTTTCTTAGACAGGACGTACACTGAAGCTTTCTTT
CASSFLDRTYTEAFF
>TRBV4-3|TRBJ2-1|.|TRBD2
TGCGCCAGCAGCCGAGCGGGGGTCGGATACAATGAGCAGTTCTTC
CASSRAGVGYNEQFF
>TRBV21-1|TRBJ2-2|.|.
TGTGCCAGCAGCAAAGCTAGGACAAACGGGGAGCTGTTTTTT
CASSKARTNGELFF
>TRBV11-3|TRBJ2-1|.|.
TGTGCCAGCAGCCTTCGGGGTAGCAATGAGCAGTTCTTC
CASSLRGSNEQFF
>TRBV7-9|TRBJ2-1|.|TRBD2
TGTGCCAGCAGCCCTAGCGGGATGTCCTTTGAGCAGTTCTTC
CASSPSGMSFEQFF
>TRBV4-1|TRBJ2-7|.|.
TGCGCCAGCAGCCAACTGGACAGCACCTACGAGCAGTACTTC
CASSQLDSTYEQYF